Presented here are 2 T cell receptor beta chains from one specimen sequenced in a study of T cell repertoires in ileal Crohn's disease. Some clones are missing from TCRdb's copy, which holds only in-frame ones; the method was immunoSEQ multiplex PCR. The sample records about 13,000 clones, more than 60% being singletons. Sample time point: neoterminal ileum biopsy at postoperative endoscopy, about 6 months after surgery. The sequenced sample consisted of ileal tissue. These receptor sequences come from an adult with Crohn's disease.

The CDR3 region is CASSYSSNYEQYF. DNA of the CDR3: TGTGCCAGCAGTTACTCTTCCAACTACGAGCAGTACTTC. The chain recombines TRBV6-5 with TRBJ2-7, with D hard to call. The CDR3 length is 13 residues. Trimming took off 0 bases at V and 3 bases at J, with 6 bases between the two ends. The germline gives CDR1 MNHEY, CDR2 SVGAGI.

The chain has TRBV27 and TRBJ1-3; no reliable D call. This CDR3 is built from 12 residues. CDR1 and CDR2 (germline): MNHEY, SMNVEV (reference sequence). Trimming pared 7 bases from V and 0 bases from J, leaving 4 bases between. This CDR3 reads CASKGSGNTIYF. The CDR3 DNA sequence: TGTGCCAGCAAGGGCTCTGGAAACACCATATATTTT.